Listed here is a single T cell receptor (beta chain). Its antigen is undetermined. As part of library construction, unique molecular identifiers were attached to individual cDNA molecules. TCRdb re-analysed the 5' RACE reads in MiXCR, keeping a single row per CDR3 protein. The sample shows 55,000 to 75,000 distinct CDR3 sequences, 6.5% to 8.5% of them seen only once. The data derive from a study of early T cells in non-severe SARS-CoV-2 infection. Study background: Investigators sequenced bulk RNA drawn from unsorted whole blood, and chains remained unpaired. Study-wide results and limits: Anti-spike CD8 responses were favored in VDJdb matching, and private and CD4 specificities were missed.

The sample comprised whole blood. The clonotype originates from an adult who was a healthcare worker with PCR-confirmed SARS-CoV-2 infection or an uninfected control (not recorded which).

The CDR3, as DNA: TGTGCCACCAGTCCCGGGGGCGAGGGGGACACTGAAGCTTTCTTT. Translation gives CATSPGGEGDTEAFF. The gene calls are TRBV24-1 and TRBJ1-1, with a weak D call TRBD1 (6 bases). V lost 6 bases, J lost 3 bases, and 16 bases lay in between. The CDR3 loop spans 15 amino acids. In germline, CDR1 is KGHDR, CDR2 SFDVKD.